This T cell receptor beta chain was retrieved from a study of cytomegalovirus exposure and HLA in healthy donors. About the study: There were 90 million to 130 million unique TCR beta sequences, drawn from some 180 million T cells, in an earlier analysis.

CDR1 and CDR2 from the germline V gene are SQVTM and ANQGSEA. The CDR3 has 13 residues. The junction had 5 bases not matched to a gene; V was cut back by 6 bases and J by 7 bases. The PCR made use of 60 Vbeta and 13 Jbeta primers. The table came from immunoSEQ multiplex PCR; TCRdb's copy has only in-frame clones and leaves some out. Among approximately 300,000 clones, 84% were seen once, and the ten largest hold 1.5% to 2.5%. In this sample, this clone turned up a few times. Its antigen is unidentified. Study findings and constraints: Earlier analysis found most TCR beta V segments productive about 87% or about 30% of the time. Researchers had no immune exposure information except CMV serostatus available. Testing in vitro showed a few CMV-associated chains specific for CMV antigens.

Source material: PBMCs. The source of this sequence is a woman between 35 and 50 years old in good health and CMV-seropositive. The rearrangement links TRBV29-1 to TRBJ2-3; 12 bases line up with TRBD2. CDR3: CSVRLAGEYTQYF. CDR3 in DNA: TGCAGCGTCCGACTAGCGGGAGAGTATACGCAGTATTTT.